Below, 15 T cell receptor beta chains from the same sample are listed, as sequenced in a study of OX40 agonist ivuxolimab in advanced cancers. The method was immunoSEQ multiplex PCR; TCRdb's version includes in-frame clones alone and lacks a portion of them. There are about 69,000 clones in the sample; around 87% occur only once, and more than 9% lies in the top ten. The input for sequencing was CD4+ or CD8+ T cells sorted from blood, taken in a trial of the OX40 agonist ivuxolimab. These receptors came from an adult with an advanced solid tumor such as melanoma, head and neck, liver or kidney cancer.

The rearrangement uses TRBV30 and TRBJ1-2; D is possibly TRBD1 (5 bases). Germline CDR1 GTSNPN, CDR2 SVGIG (reference sequence). V was clipped by 3 bases and J by 0 bases, with 14 bases between them. The CDR3 runs to 15 residues. CDR3 region: CAWSRSRGANYGYTF. The CDR3 DNA sequence: TGTGCCTGGAGCCGGAGTCGGGGGGCTAACTATGGCTACACCTTC.

The chain links TRBV15 to TRBJ2-1, with TRBD2 as a possible D gene (6 bases). CDR3 length equals 18 residues. Looked up from germline, CDR1 is LNHNV and CDR2 is YYDKDF (reference sequence). Trimming left V 3 bases short and J 1 base short, with 19 bases between. The DNA of the CDR3 is TGTGCCACCAGCAGCAGTCCGGTGTCGGGAGTTTCCTACAATGAGCAGTTCTTC. Protein sequence: CATSSSPVSGVSYNEQFF.

This sequence joins TRBV4-2 and TRBJ2-1; perhaps TRBD2 as D (5 bases). Germline-derived CDR1 and CDR2 are LGHNA and YNFKEQ. V lost 0 bases and J 7 bases, leaving 10 bases between the germline ends. CDR3 length: 14 residues. DNA of the CDR3: TGTGCCAGCAGCCAAGATCCGGGGAGTAATGAGCAGTTCTTC. As protein: CASSQDPGSNEQFF.

J is TRBJ1-5 and V is TRBV28; tentative D call: TRBD1 (6 bases). The germline gives CDR1 MDHEN, CDR2 SYDVKM. Deletions cut 6 bases from V and 3 bases from J, with 15 bases between. The CDR3 covers 15 residues. This chain's CDR3 is CASRAPGGYNQPQHF. CDR3 DNA: TGTGCCAGCAGAGCACCGGGGGGCTACAATCAGCCCCAGCATTTT.

The chain joins TRBV6-5 to TRBJ2-1; 9 bases fit TRBD1. V shed 4 bases, J shed 3 bases, and the junction held 7 bases outside the gene matches. The CDR3 length is 16 residues. Germline V gene data show CDR1 as MNHEY and CDR2 as SVGAGI. Here the CDR3 reads CASSSQDRGIYNEQFF. Here the CDR3 DNA reads TGTGCCAGCAGTTCCCAGGACAGGGGTATCTACAATGAGCAGTTCTTC.

This clone has a single count. This chain connects TRBV6-5 to TRBJ2-1; tentatively, D is TRBD2 (6 bases). CDR1 MNHEY and CDR2 SVGAGI come from the germline V gene. This CDR3 region has 15 residues. V was shortened by 2 bases and J by 5 bases, with 13 bases between the two germline ends. As DNA, the CDR3 is TGTGCCAGCAGTTACGAGGGAGGCCCAAACAATGAGCAGTTCTTC. Amino acid sequence: CASSYEGGPNNEQFF.

The rearrangement links TRBV6-5 to TRBJ2-7; D is uncertain. Germline assignment: CDR1 MNHEY and CDR2 SVGAGI. The CDR3 length is 11 residues. Deletions cut 4 bases from V and 2 bases from J, with 3 bases between. Here the CDR3 reads CASSFTYEQYF. DNA of the CDR3: TGTGCCAGCAGTTTTACCTACGAGCAGTACTTC.

This clone came up a few times. The chain has TRBV28 and TRBJ1-1; D is unresolved. The germline V and J ends were trimmed by 7 bases and 6 bases, with 9 bases remaining between them. Germline V gene data show CDR1 as MDHEN and CDR2 as SYDVKM. CDR3 size: 11 residues. This CDR3 reads CASTTSSEAFF. The CDR3 DNA reads TGTGCCAGCACCACAAGTTCTGAAGCTTTCTTT.

The chain carries TRBV28 and TRBJ1-5; D is uncertain. From germline, CDR1 is MDHEN and CDR2 SYDVKM. The germline V and J ends were trimmed by 6 bases and 7 bases, with 16 bases remaining between them. The CDR3 is 14 amino acids. This CDR3 reads CASSLARGRQPQHF. The CDR3 DNA sequence: TGTGCCAGCAGCTTGGCTCGAGGTAGACAGCCCCAGCATTTT.

This clone was recorded once. The junction shows a germline mismatch at one end, possibly a read error. The gene calls are TRBV15 and TRBJ1-3, with D maybe TRBD1 (5 bases). Germline values: CDR1 LNHNV, CDR2 YYDKDF (reference sequence). CDR3 length: 15 residues. CDR3 residues: CATSREGLPGNTIYF. The CDR3, as DNA: TGTGCCACCAGCCGAGAGGGGCTGCCTGGAAACACCATATATTTT.

The V call is TRBV27, the J call TRBJ2-1; perhaps TRBD1 as D (5 bases). The V end lost 2 bases, the J end lost 4 bases, and 12 bases lay between the germline ends. The CDR3 is 15 residues long. The germline CDR1 and CDR2 sequences are MNHEY and SMNVEV (reference sequence). CDR3 sequence reads: CASSLGQGFYNEQFF. Here the CDR3 DNA reads TGTGCCAGCAGTTTAGGCCAGGGTTTTTACAATGAGCAGTTCTTC.

This clone has more than one count but fewer than ten. CDR3 region: CASAKSGFLNTEAFF. The CDR3 DNA reads TGTGCCAGCGCGAAATCAGGGTTTTTGAACACTGAAGCTTTCTTT. The chain is built from TRBV27 and TRBJ1-1; D may be TRBD1 (5 bases). Germline V gene sequence: CDR1 MNHEY, CDR2 SMNVEV (reference sequence). This CDR3 has 15 amino acids. The ends were cut back, 8 bases at V and 0 bases at J, with 16 bases in the middle.

The chain employs TRBV28 and TRBJ1-6; 9 bases match TRBD1. CDR3 length: 14 residues. The germline CDR1 and CDR2 sequences are MDHEN and SYDVKM. The V segment lost 4 bases and the J segment 8 bases; nucleotides outside the gene matches: 3. CDR3 protein: CASSWGQGDSPLHF. The CDR3 nucleotides read TGTGCCAGCAGTTGGGGACAGGGCGATTCACCCCTCCACTTT. The full variable domain, rest sourced from reference TRBV28 and TRBJ1-6, is DVKVTQSSRYLVKRTGEKVFLECVQDMDHENMFWYRQDPGLGLRLIYFSYDVKMKEKGDIPEGYSVSREKKERFSLILESASTNQTSMYLCASSWGQGDSPLHFGNGTRLTVT.

V gene TRBV30 combines with J gene TRBJ2-1; D gene unclear. This CDR3 is 10 amino acids long. Germline values: CDR1 GTSNPN, CDR2 SVGIG (reference sequence). The V and J ends lost 1 base and 9 bases respectively, with 4 bases between them. Written as DNA, the CDR3 is TGTGCCTGGAGTGAAGGTGAGCAGTTCTTC. Translation gives CAWSEGEQFF.

This sequence joins TRBV6-5 and TRBJ1-5, with unresolved D. This CDR3 comprises 15 residues. Germline V lookup: CDR1 MNHEY, CDR2 SVGAGI. V dropped 2 bases and J dropped 9 bases, with 17 bases sitting between them. The CDR3 is CASSYGQRERAPQHF. In DNA form, the CDR3 reads TGTGCCAGCAGTTACGGGCAGAGAGAAAGGGCGCCCCAGCATTTT.